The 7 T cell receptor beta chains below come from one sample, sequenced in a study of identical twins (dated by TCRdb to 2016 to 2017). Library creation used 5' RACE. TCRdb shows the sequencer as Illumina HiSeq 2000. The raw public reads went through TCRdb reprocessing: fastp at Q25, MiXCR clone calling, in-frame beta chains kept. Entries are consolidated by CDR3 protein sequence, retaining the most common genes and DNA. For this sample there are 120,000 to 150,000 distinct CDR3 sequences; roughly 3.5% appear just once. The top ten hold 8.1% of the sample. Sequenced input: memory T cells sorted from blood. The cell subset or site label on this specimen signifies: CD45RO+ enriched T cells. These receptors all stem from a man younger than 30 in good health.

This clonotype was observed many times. The CDR3 sequence: CASSHHSGRTDTQYF. DNA of the CDR3: TGTGCCAGCAGCCACCATAGCGGACGCACAGATACGCAGTATTTT. The rearrangement joins TRBV3-1 to TRBJ2-3; maybe TRBD2 (6 bases). V was pared by 3 bases and J by 1 base, with 11 bases between. CDR1 is LGHDT and CDR2 is YNNKEL in the germline V gene (reference sequence). This CDR3 spans 15 amino acids.

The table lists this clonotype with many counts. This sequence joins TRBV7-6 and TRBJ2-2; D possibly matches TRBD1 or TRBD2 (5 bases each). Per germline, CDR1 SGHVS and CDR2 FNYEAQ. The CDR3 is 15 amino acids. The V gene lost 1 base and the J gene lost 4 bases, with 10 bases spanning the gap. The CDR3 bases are TGTGCCAGCAGCTTAGAGGGACGGACCACCGGGGAGCTGTTTTTT. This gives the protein CASSLEGRTTGELFF.

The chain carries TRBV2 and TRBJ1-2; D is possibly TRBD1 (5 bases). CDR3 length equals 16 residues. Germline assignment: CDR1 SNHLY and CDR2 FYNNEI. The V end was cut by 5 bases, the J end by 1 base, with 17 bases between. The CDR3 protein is CASSRIQDPLNYGYTF. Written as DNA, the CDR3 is TGTGCCAGCAGTCGAATACAGGATCCCCTTAACTATGGCTACACCTTC. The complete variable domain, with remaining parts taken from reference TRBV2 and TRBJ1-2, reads EPEVTQTPSHQVTQMGQEVILRCVPISNHLYFYWYRQILGQKVEFLVSFYNNEISEKSEIFDDQFSVERPDGSNFTLKIRSTKLEDSAMYFCASSRIQDPLNYGYTFGSGTRLTVV.

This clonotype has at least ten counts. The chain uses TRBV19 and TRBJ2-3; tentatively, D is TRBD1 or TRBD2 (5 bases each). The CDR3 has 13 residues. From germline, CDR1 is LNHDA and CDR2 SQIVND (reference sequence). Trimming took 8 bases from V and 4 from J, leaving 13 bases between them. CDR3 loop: CASGPGRSDTQYF. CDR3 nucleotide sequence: TGTGCCAGTGGTCCGGGACGTTCAGATACGCAGTATTTT.

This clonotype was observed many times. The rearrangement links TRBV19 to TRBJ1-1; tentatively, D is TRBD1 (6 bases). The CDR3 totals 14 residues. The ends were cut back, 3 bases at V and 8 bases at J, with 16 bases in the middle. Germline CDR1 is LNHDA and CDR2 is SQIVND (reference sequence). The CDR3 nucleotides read TGTGCCAGTAGTATTGGGGCCGGGCAGGGGGAAGCTTTCTTT. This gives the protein CASSIGAGQGEAFF.

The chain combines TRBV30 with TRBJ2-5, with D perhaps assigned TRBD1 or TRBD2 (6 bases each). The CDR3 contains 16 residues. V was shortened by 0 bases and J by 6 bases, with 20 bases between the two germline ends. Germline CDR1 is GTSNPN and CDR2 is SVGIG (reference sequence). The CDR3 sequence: CAWSVFGGQEGKTQYF. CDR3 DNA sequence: TGTGCCTGGAGTGTTTTTGGGGGGCAGGAGGGGAAGACCCAGTACTTC.

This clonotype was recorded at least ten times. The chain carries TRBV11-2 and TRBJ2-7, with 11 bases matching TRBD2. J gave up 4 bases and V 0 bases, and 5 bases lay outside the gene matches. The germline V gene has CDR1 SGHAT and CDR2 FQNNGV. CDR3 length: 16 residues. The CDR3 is CASSLDRLAGGYEQYF. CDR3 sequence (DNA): TGTGCCAGCAGCTTAGATAGGCTAGCGGGGGGTTACGAGCAGTACTTC. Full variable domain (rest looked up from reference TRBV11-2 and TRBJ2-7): EAGVAQSPRYKIIEKRQSVAFWCNPISGHATLYWYQQILGQGPKLLIQFQNNGVVDDSQLPKDRFSAERLKGVDSTLKIQPAKLEDSAVYLCASSLDRLAGGYEQYFGPGTRLTVT.